The 32 T cell receptor beta chains presented below share a single source sample, sequenced in a study of OX40 agonist ivuxolimab in advanced cancers. Produced via immunoSEQ multiplex PCR; TCRdb's table is partial and in-frame only. The repertoire holds about 64,000 clones, with roughly 80% as singletons. The specimen was CD4+ or CD8+ T cells sorted from blood, collected in a trial of the OX40 agonist ivuxolimab. The receptors were sampled from an adult with an advanced solid tumor such as melanoma, head and neck, liver or kidney cancer.

V usage is TRBV11-2 and J usage is TRBJ1-5; 7 bases fit TRBD1. The CDR3 extends over 16 amino acids. J was trimmed by 6 bases and V by 1 base; bases with no gene match: 9. Germline V CDR1 and CDR2: SGHAT, FQNNGV. The CDR3 spells CASSLGAGGGRQPQHF. CDR3 nucleotides: TGTGCCAGCAGCTTAGGGGCCGGAGGGGGCCGTCAGCCCCAGCATTTT.

The chain combines TRBV18 with TRBJ2-5, with 8 bases lining up with TRBD2. The CDR3 spans 15 residues. The junction had 7 bases not matched to a gene; V was cut back by 3 bases and J by 4 bases. CDR1 and CDR2 (germline): KGHSH, LQKENI. The CDR3 region is CASSPGSTSGETQYF. Here the CDR3 DNA reads TGTGCCAGCTCACCGGGGAGCACTAGCGGAGAGACCCAGTACTTC.

The chain recombines TRBV11-2 with TRBJ2-1, with a weak D call TRBD2 (7 bases). Germline V gene lookup returns CDR1 SGHAT and CDR2 FQNNGV. Trimming left V 8 bases short and J 8 bases short, with 19 bases between. This CDR3 is 14 amino acids long. CDR3 sequence: CASGQNGGGDEQFF. For the CDR3, the DNA is TGTGCCAGCGGCCAAAATGGGGGGGGCGATGAGCAGTTCTTC.

The chain recombines TRBV14 with TRBJ1-4; TRBD1 might be the D (6 bases). Trimming took 4 bases from V and 3 from J, leaving 12 bases between them. Germline CDR1 is SGHDN and CDR2 is FVKESK. The CDR3 is 15 amino acids. For the CDR3, the DNA is TGTGCCAGCAGCCTACCGGGACACCCTAATGAAAAACTGTTTTTT. Its protein product is CASSLPGHPNEKLFF.

This clone was counted between two and nine times. J is TRBJ1-3 and V is TRBV4-1; D might be TRBD1 (5 bases). V was clipped by 1 base and J by 4 bases, with 20 bases between them. The CDR3 runs to 18 residues. Germline loops: CDR1 MGHRA, CDR2 YSYEKL. The CDR3: CASSQALMVGGSGNTIYF. The CDR3 DNA reads as TGCGCCAGCAGCCAAGCGCTGATGGTGGGGGGTTCAGGAAACACCATATATTTT.

The J gene is TRBJ2-1, the V gene TRBV19; D gene ambiguous. The CDR3 has 13 amino acids. Germline V gene data show CDR1 as LNHDA and CDR2 as SQIVND (reference sequence). The germline V and J ends were trimmed by 3 bases and 6 bases, with 9 bases remaining between them. This CDR3 reads CASSMGQVNEQFF. Written as DNA, the CDR3 is TGTGCCAGTAGTATGGGTCAGGTCAATGAGCAGTTCTTC.

This clone was seen a handful of times. V usage is TRBV30 and J usage is TRBJ1-5; D remains unclear. V was shortened by 0 bases and J by 5 bases, with 8 bases between the two germline ends. This CDR3 is built from 13 residues. Germline V gene sequence: CDR1 GTSNPN, CDR2 SVGIG (reference sequence). The CDR3 sequence is CAWSVGLHQPQHF. The CDR3 region has the DNA TGTGCCTGGAGTGTTGGGTTGCATCAGCCCCAGCATTTT. The full variable domain, its missing parts supplied by reference TRBV30 and TRBJ1-5, is SQTIHQWPATLVQPVGSPLSLECTVEGTSNPNLYWYRQAAGRGLQLLFYSVGIGQISSEVPQNLSASRPQDRQFILSSKKLLLSDSGFYLCAWSVGLHQPQHFGDGTRLSIL.

The gene calls are TRBV7-2 and TRBJ2-3; unclear D gene. The germline V gene encodes CDR1 SGHTA and CDR2 FQGNSA. V was pared by 5 bases and J by 2 bases, with 11 bases between. The CDR3 totals 14 residues. In DNA form, the CDR3 reads TGTGCCAGCAGCCCAGCGAGCCACACAGATACGCAGTATTTT. As protein: CASSPASHTDTQYF.

V usage is TRBV19 and J usage is TRBJ1-5, with TRBD1 matching over 8 bases. The CDR3 totals 14 residues. Germline values: CDR1 LNHDA, CDR2 SQIVND (reference sequence). The J segment lost 9 bases and the V segment lost 5 bases, leaving 9 bases of the junction unmatched. The CDR3 DNA is TGTGCCAGTAGTGCAAACAGGGGGGGAAGGCCCCAGCATTTT. Protein: CASSANRGGRPQHF.

The V and J genes are TRBV2 and TRBJ1-1; 10 nucleotides line up with TRBD1. The CDR3 consists of 14 residues. Germline-derived CDR1 and CDR2 are SNHLY and FYNNEI. The ends lost 5 bases at V and 2 bases at J; junction bases unmatched: 2. CDR3 in amino acids: CASSLTGGNTEAFF. As DNA, the CDR3 is TGTGCCAGCAGTCTGACAGGGGGCAACACTGAAGCTTTCTTT.

The chain is built from TRBV5-4 and TRBJ1-3, with TRBD1 identical over 10 bases. The CDR3 extends over 13 amino acids. Trimming removed 4 bases from V and 7 bases from J; junction bases left unmatched: 2. Germline V gives CDR1 SGHNT, CDR2 YYREEE (reference sequence). CDR3 sequence: CASSQGQGNTIYF. The CDR3 nucleotides are TGTGCCAGCAGCCAGGGACAGGGGAACACCATATATTTT. Full variable domain (missing parts from reference TRBV5-4 and TRBJ1-3): ETGVTQSPTHLIKTRGQQVTLRCSSQSGHNTVSWYQQALGQGPQFIFQYYREEENGRGNFPPRFSGLQFPNYSSELNVNALELDDSALYLCASSQGQGNTIYFGEGSWLTVV.

Details on this clone: The junction differs from germline at one of its ends, possibly a read error. V gene TRBV7-7 combines with J gene TRBJ2-5, with 10 bases matching TRBD2. The CDR3 length is 17 residues. Germline CDR1 reads SSHAT; CDR2 reads FNYEAQ (reference sequence). CDR3 nucleotides: TGTGCTAGCAGCTTAGGCCTAGCGGGGGCAAGTCAAGAGACCCAGTACTTC. This codes for CASSLGLAGASQETQYF. Full variable domain (remainder filled in from reference TRBV7-7 and TRBJ2-5): GAGVSQSPRYKVTKRGQDVTLRCDPISSHATLYWYQQALGQGPEFLTYFNYEAQPDKSGLPSDRFSAERPEGSISTLTIQRTEQRDSAMYRCASSLGLAGASQETQYFGPGTRLLVL.

The chain is built from TRBV7-9 and TRBJ2-1, with TRBD1 matching 12 bases. J lost 6 bases, V lost 5 bases, and 11 bases had no gene match. Per germline, CDR1 SEHNR and CDR2 FQNEAQ (reference sequence). The CDR3 is 17 residues long. The CDR3 DNA sequence: TGTGCCAGCAGCGACTTCCTCCGGGACAGGGGGCCCAATGAGCAGTTCTTC. Encoded protein: CASSDFLRDRGPNEQFF.

This clone was seen a single time. This sequence joins TRBV6-5 and TRBJ1-2; a weak D match, TRBD1 (5 bases). Germline V gene sequence: CDR1 MNHEY, CDR2 SVGAGI. V lost 0 bases, J lost 2 bases, and 10 bases lay in between. The CDR3 loop spans 15 amino acids. The CDR3 DNA is TGTGCCAGCAGTTACTCAAAGGGGTACAACTATGGCTACACCTTC. Protein: CASSYSKGYNYGYTF.

This clone has more than one count but fewer than ten. This chain connects TRBV5-1 to TRBJ2-1; the D is unclear. CDR1 and CDR2 (germline): SGHRS, YFSETQ. The CDR3 is 12 residues long. V lost 7 bases to trimming and J lost 9 bases, with 14 bases between them. This chain's CDR3 is CASGELSPEQFF. As DNA, the CDR3 is TGCGCCAGCGGGGAACTTAGTCCTGAGCAGTTCTTC.

The chain recombines TRBV10-3 with TRBJ2-1; TRBD1 matches at 8 bases. Germline trimming cut 6 bases from V and 3 bases from J; bases unmatched to any gene: 4. Germline CDR1 ENHRY, CDR2 SYGVKD. This CDR3 has 14 amino acids. CDR3 amino acids: CAIRPDRGYNEQFF. DNA of the CDR3: TGTGCCATCAGACCTGACAGGGGCTACAATGAGCAGTTCTTC.

Note on this clone: One end of the junction is discordant with germline, which a read error may explain. The V and J genes are TRBV7-3 and TRBJ1-5, with D tentatively TRBD1 (5 bases). Per the germline V gene, CDR1 is SGHTA and CDR2 is FQGTGA. The CDR3 runs to 17 residues. CDR3 sequence reads: CASSLGNPGPCHHPQHF. The CDR3 region has the DNA TGTGCCAGCAGCTTGGGAAATCCGGGACCCTGTCATCACCCCCAGCATTTT. The full variable domain, in which reference TRBV7-3 and TRBJ1-5 provide the parts outside the CDR3, is GAGVSQTPSNKVTEKGKYVELRCDPISGHTALYWYRQSLGQGPEFLIYFQGTGAADDSGLPNDRFFAVRPEGSVSTLKIQRTERGDSAVYLCASSLGNPGPCHHPQHFGDGTRLSIL.

The chain employs TRBV7-2 and TRBJ2-1; 8 nucleotides align to TRBD2. The V gene end was trimmed by 3 bases and the J gene end by 0 bases; junction bases not matched to a gene: 13. Germline-derived CDR1 and CDR2 are SGHTA and FQGNSA. The CDR3 runs 19 residues. The CDR3 DNA reads as TGTGCCAGCAGCTTCCTTATTGGGCCGGGACTAGGCTCCTACAATGAGCAGTTCTTC. Translated: CASSFLIGPGLGSYNEQFF.

The rearrangement uses TRBV10-1 and TRBJ2-7, with D possibly being TRBD1 (5 bases). The CDR3 length is 12 residues. Germline loops: CDR1 WNHNN, CDR2 SYGVQD (reference sequence). The V end lost 5 bases, the J end lost 6 bases, and 11 bases lay between the germline ends. The CDR3 DNA is TGCGCCAGCAGTCACCAGGGTTCCGAGCAGTACTTC. This sequence encodes CASSHQGSEQYF.

The rearrangement joins TRBV28 to TRBJ1-1; a weak D match, TRBD1 (6 bases). Trimming removed 4 bases at V and 1 base at J, with 10 bases between. CDR1 MDHEN and CDR2 SYDVKM come from the germline V gene. The CDR3 totals 14 residues. The chain's CDR3 is CASSSMGQNTEAFF. The CDR3 region has the DNA TGTGCCAGCAGTTCAATGGGACAGAACACTGAAGCTTTCTTT.

This clone was observed once. The chain is built from TRBV19 and TRBJ1-6; D is unclear. The germline V and J ends were trimmed by 4 bases and 10 bases, with 20 bases remaining between them. Germline CDR1 and CDR2: LNHDA and SQIVND (reference sequence). The CDR3 totals 16 residues. The CDR3 sequence: CASSKATGGLRSPLHF. In DNA form, the CDR3 reads TGTGCCAGTAGTAAAGCCACGGGAGGCTTAAGATCACCCCTCCACTTT.

The chain employs TRBV5-1 and TRBJ2-1, with 13 bases aligning to TRBD2. Germline V CDR1 and CDR2: SGHRS, YFSETQ. V gave up 0 bases and J gave up 7 bases; unmatched junction bases: 10. The CDR3 totals 18 residues. The CDR3 region has the DNA TGCGCCAGCAGCTTGGGACTAGCGGGAGGTCTCTTGGGGAATGAGCAGTTCTTC. It is translated as CASSLGLAGGLLGNEQFF.

This clone has a handful of counts. This chain joins TRBV6-5 and TRBJ1-2; D remains unclear. V lost 0 bases and J 3 bases, leaving 11 bases between the germline ends. Germline CDR1 and CDR2: MNHEY and SVGAGI. CDR3 length: 15 amino acids. The CDR3 region is CASSYSPSHYYGYTF. The CDR3 DNA reads TGTGCCAGCAGTTACTCGCCCAGCCACTACTATGGCTACACCTTC.

This chain connects TRBV7-2 to TRBJ1-4; the match to TRBD1 covers 8 bases. The CDR3 sequence is 16 residues long. CDR1 SGHTA and CDR2 FQGNSA come from the germline V gene. V lost 1 base to trimming and J lost 8 bases; unmatched junction nucleotides: 9. The CDR3 protein is CASSLVAGQGYEKLFF. The CDR3 bases are TGTGCCAGCAGCTTAGTTGCCGGACAGGGTTACGAAAAACTGTTTTTT.

As regards this clone: Compared with germline, one end of the junction differs, possibly owing to a read error. V and J are TRBV6-1 and TRBJ1-5, with unresolved D. Germline V gene data show CDR1 as MNHNS and CDR2 as SASEGT. The CDR3 spans 15 residues. CDR3 DNA sequence: TGTGCCAGCATCATGGTGGCCAGAGATAATCAACCCCAGCATTTT. Translating gives CASIMVARDNQPQHF.

J is TRBJ1-2 and V is TRBV30, with D perhaps TRBD1 (6 bases). V dropped 3 bases and J dropped 11 bases, with 13 bases sitting between them. CDR1 is GTSNPN and CDR2 is SVGIG in the germline V gene (reference sequence). The CDR3 loop spans 11 amino acids. For the CDR3, the DNA is TGTGCCTGGAGCTCCGGGACAACTTACACCTTC. It specifies CAWSSGTTYTF.

The chain uses TRBV27 and TRBJ2-5; the match to TRBD2 covers 7 bases. The J call is in doubt because the DNA end fits TRBJ2-7 better. Germline values: CDR1 MNHEY, CDR2 SMNVEV (reference sequence). This CDR3 contains 13 residues. The CDR3 reads CASSFPGGIEQYF. For the CDR3, the DNA is TGTGCCAGCAGTTTCCCCGGGGGGATCGAGCAGTACTTC.

This clone has more than one count but fewer than ten. The chain links TRBV7-9 to TRBJ2-1, with a weak D call TRBD1 (6 bases). The CDR3 is made up of 16 amino acids. Trimming removed 4 bases at V and 0 bases at J, with 13 bases between. Germline V gene data show CDR1 as SEHNR and CDR2 as FQNEAQ (reference sequence). CDR3 nucleotide sequence: TGTGCCAGCAGCTCCTCAGGGGCCGACTCCTACAATGAGCAGTTCTTC. Translating gives CASSSSGADSYNEQFF.

V usage is TRBV21-1 and J usage is TRBJ1-5. TRBV21-1 constitutes a pseudogene. This CDR3 contains 14 residues. This CDR3 is CASSVGGPNQPQHF. The CDR3 bases are TGTGCCAGCAGCGTAGGCGGTCCCAATCAGCCCCAGCATTTT.

The chain is built from TRBV14 and TRBJ2-4, with 14 bases that match TRBD2. V lost 2 bases, J lost 7 bases, and 7 bases stayed unmatched. The CDR3 covers 17 residues. Germline V gene data show CDR1 as SGHDN and CDR2 as FVKESK. CDR3 sequence (DNA): TGTGCCAGCAGCCAACGACTAGCGGGAGGGCCTTCGAACATTCAGTACTTC. Its protein product is CASSQRLAGGPSNIQYF.

The chain carries TRBV9 and TRBJ2-1, with 7 bases aligning to TRBD2. Germline V gene lookup returns CDR1 SGDLS and CDR2 YYNGEE. Trimming removed 0 bases from V and 10 bases from J; junction bases left unmatched: 16. The CDR3 is 17 residues long. The CDR3 nucleotides are TGTGCCAGCAGCGTAGTAGGTAGCGGGCACACGAATGGCGAGCAGTTCTTC. Amino acid sequence: CASSVVGSGHTNGEQFF.

The table lists this clone with a count of one. The V call is TRBV10-3, the J call TRBJ1-2; D is uncertain. V was pared by 2 bases and J by 6 bases, with 10 bases between. Germline V gives CDR1 ENHRY, CDR2 SYGVKD. There are 13 residues in the CDR3. DNA for the CDR3: TGTGCCATCAGTGAGCGGAAGACGCATGGCTACACCTTC. It specifies CAISERKTHGYTF.